This T cell receptor beta chain was documented in a study of blood T cell repertoires in COVID-19. Overall study context: Acute and convalescent COVID-19 specimens originated in the United States, Italy and Spain. PBMCs, B-cell-depleted T cells, or T cells were the source of the cDNA or gDNA that made up the material.

Seattle-derived patients entered the study during active infection and were followed longitudinally. This CDR3 spans 15 amino acids. The germline V gene encodes CDR1 LNHDA and CDR2 SQIVND (reference sequence). V lost 4 bases and J lost 9; bases outside the gene matches: 9. As processed by the authors: Amplification from reference gene primers served as the basis for estimated nucleated cell counts. Generated by immunoSEQ multiplex PCR, the TCRdb table keeps only in-frame clones and is missing some. V and J calls and clone size come straight from that table; D and trimming were deduced from the DNA. The sample includes approximately 300,000 clones, just under 90% of them seen just once. This clone appeared a single time.

The genes are TRBV19 and TRBJ1-6, with 7 bases fitting TRBD1. The source is a woman aged 30 to 39 with COVID-19, enrolled during active disease. The sequenced sample was peripheral blood. CDR3 sequence (DNA): TGTGCCAGTAGTACCACAGGGGCGTTATTTTCACCCCTCCACTTT. It is translated as CASSTTGALFSPLHF. The full variable domain, with the rest looked up from reference TRBV19 and TRBJ1-6, is DGGITQSPKYLFRKEGQNVTLSCEQNLNHDAMYWYRQDPGQGLRLIYYSQIVNDFQKGDIAEGYSVSREKKESFPLTVTSAQKNPTAFYLCASSTTGALFSPLHFGNGTRLTVT.